This T cell receptor (beta chain) was sequenced during a study of human T cells and chemical hapten exposure. V was trimmed by 7 bases and J by 1 base, leaving 10 bases between them. Germline V gene data show CDR1 as GTSNPN and CDR2 as SVGIG (reference sequence). CDR3 size: 12 residues. In its sample, this clonotype was seen many times. TCRdb re-called the RACE reads through MiXCR, storing one row per CDR3 protein. The sample includes 75,000 to 90,000 distinct CDR3 sequences, roughly 7.2% of them seen just once. The sample's time point: patch test 1, 2 weeks after DPC sensitization. Treatment noted: therapeutic diphenylcyclopropenone sensitization with weekly scalp DPC.

This clonotype was obtained from a woman aged 30 to 39 with alopecia areata. Some clones in this sample may be carry-over from other donors' samples. Source: whole blood, taken in connection with sensitization to the hapten diphenylcyclopropenone (DPC). The V gene is TRBV30, the J gene TRBJ1-1, with D unresolved. The CDR3 nucleotides are TGTGCCTTGGGAATTTCGAACACTGAAGCTTTCTTT. This sequence encodes CALGISNTEAFF.